Sequencing of this TCR beta chain was carried out in a study of siplizumab effects on memory and regulatory T cells. The CDR3 has 15 residues. V gave up 0 bases and J gave up 6 bases, with 14 bases separating them. The germline V gene has CDR1 MNHEY and CDR2 SVGAGI. TCRdb's table, derived via immunoSEQ multiplex PCR, lists solely in-frame clones and lacks some. The repertoire holds 90,000 to 140,000 clones, with 85% to 95% as singletons. This chain joins TRBV6-5 and TRBJ1-2; D remains unclear. This sequence originates from a human donor in good health. Sample: CD4+ T cells sorted from blood. CDR3 amino acids: CASSYSRVSGNGYTF. DNA of the CDR3: TGTGCCAGCAGTTACTCGAGGGTTTCGGGAAATGGCTACACCTTC.